The present TCR beta chain was sequenced within a study of blood T cell repertoires in COVID-19. The germline V gene has CDR1 MNHEY and CDR2 SMNVEV (reference sequence). Germline trimming cut 6 bases from V and 4 bases from J; bases unmatched to any gene: 5. The CDR3 loop spans 14 amino acids. Repertoires were generated with immunoSEQ multiplex PCR, while TCRdb's copy carries only in-frame clones and drops some. The sample includes about 140,000 clones, about 87% seen only once; the top ten take about 10%. Material for sequencing was peripheral blood. The V call is TRBV27, the J call TRBJ1-4, with 7 bases matching TRBD1. The sequence came from a man aged 60-69 years with active or convalescent COVID-19. CDR3 sequence reads: CASSRDRVNEKLFF. The CDR3 nucleotides read TGTGCCAGCAGCCGAGACAGGGTTAATGAAAAACTGTTTTTT.